Below are 22 T cell receptor beta chains sequenced from a single sample in a study of technical replicates of blood from a few donors. Sequenced by immunoSEQ multiplex PCR; TCRdb stores in-frame clones only, minus some. The sample lists 65,000 to 80,000 clones; around 96% were seen once. The sequencing sample was made of T cells isolated from PBMCs. Receptor source: a human donor in good health.

The genes are TRBV11-2 and TRBJ2-7; TRBD1 matches at 9 bases. This CDR3 contains 16 residues. The germline CDR1 and CDR2 sequences are SGHAT and FQNNGV. J was trimmed by 7 bases and V by 3 bases; bases with no gene match: 13. The CDR3 here is CASSFNRGRRGEEQYF. In DNA, the CDR3 is TGTGCCAGCAGCTTCAACAGGGGGCGGAGGGGTGAAGAGCAGTACTTC. Filled out from reference TRBV11-2 and TRBJ2-7, the complete variable domain reads EAGVAQSPRYKIIEKRQSVAFWCNPISGHATLYWYQQILGQGPKLLIQFQNNGVVDDSQLPKDRFSAERLKGVDSTLKIQPAKLEDSAVYLCASSFNRGRRGEEQYFGPGTRLTVT.

The CDR3 region is CASTSEGERGEQFF. DNA of the CDR3: TGTGCCAGCACTTCAGAGGGGGAGAGAGGTGAGCAGTTCTTC. V usage is TRBV2 and J usage is TRBJ2-1; the D gene is possibly TRBD1 (6 bases). Trimming took 7 bases from V and 9 from J, leaving 19 bases between them. The CDR3 length is 14 residues. The germline CDR1 and CDR2 sequences are SNHLY and FYNNEI.

This chain connects TRBV9 to TRBJ2-7, with D possibly being TRBD2 (5 bases). CDR1 and CDR2 from the germline V gene are SGDLS and YYNGEE. The CDR3 extends over 13 amino acids. Trimming removed 3 bases from V and 5 bases from J, with 12 bases in between. The CDR3 coding sequence is TGTGCCAGCAGCGAAAGAACTAGAGACGAGCAGTACTTC. Its protein product is CASSERTRDEQYF.

The rearrangement joins TRBV9 to TRBJ2-2; TRBD2 matches at 10 bases. V lost 1 base and J lost 5; bases outside the gene matches: 5. CDR3 size: 16 residues. Germline CDR1 SGDLS, CDR2 YYNGEE. As DNA, the CDR3 is TGTGCCAGCAGCGTATTTGGACTAGCGGTTACCGGGGAGCTGTTTTTT. Encoded protein: CASSVFGLAVTGELFF.

The rearrangement joins TRBV10-2 to TRBJ2-7, with TRBD2 matching 12 bases. CDR1 is WSHSY and CDR2 is SAAADI in the germline V gene. Germline trimming cut 8 bases from V and 0 bases from J; bases unmatched to any gene: 8. This CDR3 has 16 residues. The CDR3 DNA follows: TGCGCCAGCCTTGAGATGACTAGCGGGAGCTCCTACGAGCAGTACTTC. Encoded protein: CASLEMTSGSSYEQYF.

The genes are TRBV6-1 and TRBJ1-1; the D gene is possibly TRBD1 (5 bases). Trimming pared 2 bases from V and 5 bases from J, leaving 12 bases between. The CDR3 sequence is 14 residues long. Germline V gene data show CDR1 as MNHNS and CDR2 as SASEGT. CDR3 sequence reads: CASSEIGGWTEAFF. The CDR3 DNA follows: TGTGCCAGCAGTGAAATTGGGGGGTGGACTGAAGCTTTCTTT.

This chain links TRBV27 with TRBJ2-2; D ambiguous. Per germline, CDR1 MNHEY and CDR2 SMNVEV (reference sequence). The CDR3 spans 13 residues. V dropped 1 base and J dropped 4 bases, with 4 bases sitting between them. CDR3 region: CASSLYSTGELFF. In nucleotides, the CDR3 is TGTGCCAGCAGTTTATACTCCACCGGGGAGCTGTTTTTT.

This clone was seen a single time. V and J are TRBV27 and TRBJ2-7, with 8 bases that match TRBD2. After removal of 5 bases from V and 3 bases from J, the junction contained 6 bases not matched to a gene. This CDR3 is 14 amino acids long. The germline V gene encodes CDR1 MNHEY and CDR2 SMNVEV (reference sequence). The CDR3 coding sequence is TGTGCCAGCAGTAAGCTAGCGGGTTTCTACGAGCAGTACTTC. This gives the protein CASSKLAGFYEQYF.

The chain employs TRBV5-4 and TRBJ1-1, with D possibly being TRBD1 (5 bases). Germline CDR1 and CDR2: SGHNT and YYREEE (reference sequence). This CDR3 is 15 amino acids long. Trimming stripped 1 base from V and 4 bases from J, with 14 bases between. The CDR3 spells CASSLFIAGPTEAFF. The CDR3, as DNA: TGTGCCAGCAGCTTGTTTATAGCAGGGCCCACTGAAGCTTTCTTT.

V gene TRBV30 combines with J gene TRBJ1-2, with D possibly TRBD1 on 6 matching bases. The CDR3 sequence is 13 residues long. Trimming took 1 base from V and 8 from J, leaving 14 bases between them. Germline values: CDR1 GTSNPN, CDR2 SVGIG (reference sequence). The CDR3 loop is CAWSEGDSQGYTF. The CDR3 DNA sequence: TGTGCCTGGAGTGAGGGGGATTCGCAAGGCTACACCTTC. Filled out from reference TRBV30 and TRBJ1-2, the complete variable domain reads SQTIHQWPATLVQPVGSPLSLECTVEGTSNPNLYWYRQAAGRGLQLLFYSVGIGQISSEVPQNLSASRPQDRQFILSSKKLLLSDSGFYLCAWSEGDSQGYTFGSGTRLTVV.

This clone occurred once. This chain joins TRBV27 and TRBJ2-1; TRBD2 matches 13 bases. J gave up 4 bases and V 4 bases, and 10 bases lay outside the gene matches. Germline lookup yields CDR1 MNHEY and CDR2 SMNVEV (reference sequence). The CDR3 extends over 18 amino acids. The CDR3 spells CASSSWTSGRGSYNEQFF. The CDR3 region has the DNA TGTGCCAGCAGTTCCTGGACTAGCGGGAGAGGTTCATACAATGAGCAGTTCTTC.

V is TRBV7-2 and J is TRBJ1-1, with 11 bases aligning to TRBD1. Germline CDR1 and CDR2: SGHTA and FQGNSA. The CDR3 extends over 17 amino acids. V lost 6 bases and J lost 3; bases outside the gene matches: 12. The CDR3 spells CASRPQGWGQGDTEAFF. In nucleotides, the CDR3 is TGTGCCAGCAGACCTCAGGGATGGGGACAGGGGGACACTGAAGCTTTCTTT.

The rearrangement joins TRBV7-8 to TRBJ2-7; TRBD2 matches 12 bases. This CDR3 is built from 16 residues. V dropped 5 bases and J dropped 6; count of bases not matched to a gene: 11. The germline V gene has CDR1 SGHVS and CDR2 FQNEAQ. The CDR3 protein is CASSRATSGSLTEQYF. In DNA, the CDR3 is TGTGCCAGCAGCAGGGCGACTAGCGGGAGTCTAACCGAGCAGTACTTC.

The genes are TRBV4-3 and TRBJ2-7; D unresolved. The CDR3 is 14 amino acids. Germline values: CDR1 LGHNA, CDR2 YSLEER. V dropped 4 bases and J dropped 2 bases, with 12 bases sitting between them. As DNA, the CDR3 is TGCGCCAGCAGCCTTACACAGTTAACCTACGAGCAGTACTTC. This sequence encodes CASSLTQLTYEQYF.

This rearrangement joins TRBV28 to TRBJ1-4; the D gene is possibly TRBD1 (5 bases). Germline lookup yields CDR1 MDHEN and CDR2 SYDVKM. This CDR3 contains 14 residues. V gave up 2 bases and J gave up 7 bases, with 11 bases separating them. CDR3 sequence (DNA): TGTGCCAGCAGTTTACCGACCAGGGCTGAAAAACTGTTTTTT. Translation: CASSLPTRAEKLFF.

The V and J genes are TRBV4-3 and TRBJ1-5; unclear D gene. The germline V gene has CDR1 LGHNA and CDR2 YSLEER. V shed 0 bases and J shed 4 bases, with 7 bases lying between them. CDR3 length: 14 amino acids. CDR3 sequence: CASSQDLRNQPQHF. For the CDR3, the DNA is TGCGCCAGCAGCCAAGATTTGAGGAATCAGCCCCAGCATTTT.

V and J are TRBV6-5 and TRBJ1-5; D gene ambiguous. Trimming removed 0 bases from V and 2 bases from J, with 5 bases in between. The CDR3 runs to 14 residues. CDR1 is MNHEY and CDR2 is SVGAGI in the germline V gene. The CDR3 nucleotides are TGTGCCAGCAGTTACTCGATAGGCAATCAGCCCCAGCATTTT. Protein product: CASSYSIGNQPQHF.

CDR3 loop: CASSPNQPQHF. The CDR3 DNA is TGTGCCAGCAGCCCTAATCAGCCCCAGCATTTT. This chain uses TRBV28 with TRBJ1-5, with D hard to call. The V gene lost 6 bases and the J gene lost 4 bases, with 4 bases spanning the gap. This CDR3 has 11 residues. CDR1 is MDHEN, CDR2 SYDVKM, per germline.

This chain joins TRBV4-2 and TRBJ2-1; weak D call: TRBD2 (6 bases). V dropped 1 base and J dropped 0 bases, with 16 bases sitting between them. The CDR3 is made up of 18 amino acids. CDR1 is LGHNA, CDR2 YNFKEQ, per germline. The CDR3 region has the DNA TGTGCCAGCAGCCAAGGAATCAGCGGGCAGTTCTCCTACAATGAGCAGTTCTTC. Its translation: CASSQGISGQFSYNEQFF.

The chain joins TRBV27 to TRBJ1-1; D gene unclear. The CDR3 is 16 residues long. V lost 6 bases, J lost 5 bases, and 22 bases lay in between. Germline V gives CDR1 MNHEY, CDR2 SMNVEV (reference sequence). The DNA of the CDR3 is TGTGCCAGCAGCTCGTCTTGGCGCAAGCGAGATACTGAAGCTTTCTTT. Protein: CASSSSWRKRDTEAFF.

V is TRBV4-1 and J is TRBJ2-1; 9 positions agree with TRBD1. Germline V gene data show CDR1 as MGHRA and CDR2 as YSYEKL. The ends lost 2 bases at V and 0 bases at J; junction bases unmatched: 2. This CDR3 region has 16 residues. As DNA, the CDR3 is TGCGCCAGCAGCCAACCGGACAGGGGCTCCTACAATGAGCAGTTCTTC. This translates into CASSQPDRGSYNEQFF.

The gene calls are TRBV5-6 and TRBJ2-7; 7 bases are shared with TRBD2. The CDR3 extends over 16 amino acids. Germline V lookup: CDR1 SGHDT, CDR2 YYEEEE. V was pared by 0 bases and J by 7 bases, with 13 bases of the junction left unmatched. CDR3 bases: TGTGCCAGCAGCTTGGCCGGAGGGGCGGGAGATCAGGAGCAGTACTTC. Protein: CASSLAGGAGDQEQYF.